A single sample gave rise to the 7 T cell receptor beta chains below, sequenced in a study of response to subunit inactivated influenza vaccine. TCRdb reprocessed the RT-PCR reads with MiXCR, giving one entry per CDR3 protein. The profile shows under 550,000 distinct CDR3 sequences, roughly 7.9% of them singletons. The material sequenced was PBMCs from blood, taken around 25 months after vaccination. These receptors all stem from a man aged 45-69 years who received an inactivated influenza vaccine.

This clonotype appeared many times. The chain joins TRBV12-3 or TRBV12-4 to TRBJ2-2; D ambiguous. The CDR3 has 15 residues. V lost 5 bases and J lost 1, with 11 bases in between. The CDR3 sequence is CASSTVVENTGELFF. CDR3 nucleotides: TGTGCCAGCAGTACTGTTGTGGAGAACACCGGGGAGCTGTTTTTT.

The rearrangement joins TRBV5-1 to TRBJ1-2; perhaps TRBD1 as D (5 bases). The CDR3 is 15 residues long. Germline CDR1 and CDR2: SGHRS and YFSETQ. Trimming left V 0 bases short and J 4 bases short, with 13 bases between. The CDR3 DNA sequence: TGCGCCAGCAGCTTGGTTCCGGGTGGGACCTATGGCTACACCTTC. Amino acid sequence: CASSLVPGGTYGYTF.

This clonotype was counted ten times or more. CDR3 sequence (DNA): TGCAGTGCTAGAAAACCGGGACTAGCGGCCCATACGCAGTATTTT. Its protein is CSARKPGLAAHTQYF. The chain combines TRBV20-1 with TRBJ2-3; the match to TRBD2 covers 11 bases. CDR1 and CDR2 from the germline V gene are DFQATT and SNEGSKA (reference sequence). J was trimmed by 7 bases and V by 2 bases; bases with no gene match: 8. This CDR3 comprises 15 residues.

This clonotype came up many times. A read error may account for a junction end that differs from germline. The gene calls are TRBV5-6 and TRBJ2-1; 8 bases fit TRBD2. There are 17 residues in the CDR3. Germline V gene data show CDR1 as SGHDT and CDR2 as YYEEEE. Here the CDR3 reads CASSLGGAGGSYNEQFF. CDR3 sequence (DNA): TGTGCCAGCAGTTTGGGGGGTGCGGGAGGATCCTACAATGAGCAGTTCTTC.

The chain recombines TRBV6-5 with TRBJ1-5, with TRBD1 matching over 7 bases. Germline CDR1 is MNHEY and CDR2 is SVGAGI. This CDR3 is built from 17 residues. Trimming cost V 0 bases and J 7 bases; bases outside gene matches: 12. CDR3 nucleotide sequence: TGTGCCAGCAGTTACTCTCCTTCACAGGGGACGGACCAGCCCCAGCATTTT. It yields the protein CASSYSPSQGTDQPQHF.

Ten or more counts support this clonotype. CDR3 coding DNA: TGCAGTGCTAGTAAGACTAGCGGGAGGGCAGATACGCAGTATTTT. It codes for CSASKTSGRADTQYF. This sequence joins TRBV20-1 and TRBJ2-3, with TRBD2 matching 14 bases. This CDR3 contains 15 residues. The junction had 3 bases not matched to a gene; V was cut back by 3 bases and J by 4 bases. Germline lookup yields CDR1 DFQATT and CDR2 SNEGSKA (reference sequence).

This clonotype showed up just a few times. The genes are TRBV20-1 and TRBJ1-1; 8 nucleotides line up with TRBD1. The V and J ends lost 5 bases and 4 bases, in that order; junction bases with no gene match: 9. Germline CDR1 reads DFQATT; CDR2 reads SNEGSKA (reference sequence). This CDR3 has 14 amino acids. DNA for the CDR3: TGCAGTGCTTCCCGACAGGGGCGTTTCACTGAAGCTTTCTTT. The encoded protein is CSASRQGRFTEAFF.